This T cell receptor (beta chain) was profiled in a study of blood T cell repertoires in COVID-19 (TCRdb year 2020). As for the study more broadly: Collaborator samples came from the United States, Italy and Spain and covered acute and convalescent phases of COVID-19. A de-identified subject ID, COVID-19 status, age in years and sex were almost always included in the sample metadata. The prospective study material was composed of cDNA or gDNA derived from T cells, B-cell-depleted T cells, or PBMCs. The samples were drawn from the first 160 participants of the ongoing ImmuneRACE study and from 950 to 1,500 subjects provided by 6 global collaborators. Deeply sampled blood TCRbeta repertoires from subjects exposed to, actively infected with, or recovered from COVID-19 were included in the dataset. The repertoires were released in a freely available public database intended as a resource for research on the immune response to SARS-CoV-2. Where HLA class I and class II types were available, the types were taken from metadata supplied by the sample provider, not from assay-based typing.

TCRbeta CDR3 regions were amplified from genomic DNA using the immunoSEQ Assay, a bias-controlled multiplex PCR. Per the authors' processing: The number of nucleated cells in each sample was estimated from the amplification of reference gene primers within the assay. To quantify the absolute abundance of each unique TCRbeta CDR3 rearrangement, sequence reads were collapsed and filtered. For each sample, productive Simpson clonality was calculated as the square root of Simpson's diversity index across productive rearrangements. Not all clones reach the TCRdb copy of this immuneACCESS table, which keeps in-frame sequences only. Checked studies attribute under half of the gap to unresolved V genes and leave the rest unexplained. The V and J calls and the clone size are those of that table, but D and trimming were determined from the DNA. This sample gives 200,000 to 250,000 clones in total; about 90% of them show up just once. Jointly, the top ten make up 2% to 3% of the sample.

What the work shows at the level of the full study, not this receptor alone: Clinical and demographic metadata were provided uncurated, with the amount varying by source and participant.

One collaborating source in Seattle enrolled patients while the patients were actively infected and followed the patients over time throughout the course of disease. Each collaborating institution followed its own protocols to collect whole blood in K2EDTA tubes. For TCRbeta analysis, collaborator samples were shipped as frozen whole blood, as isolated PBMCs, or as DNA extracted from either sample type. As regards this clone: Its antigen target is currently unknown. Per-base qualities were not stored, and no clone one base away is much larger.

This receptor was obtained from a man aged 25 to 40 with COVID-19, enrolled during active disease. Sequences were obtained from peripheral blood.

The encoded CDR3 is CSVNHRATLPQAFF. The DNA sequence is TGCAGCGTTAATCACAGGGCGACATTACCCCAAGCTTTCTTT. Recombination joined TRBV29-1 with TRBJ1-1; TRBD1 is a weak D gene call, 6 bases matching. According to the germline V gene, CDR1 reads SQVTM and CDR2 reads ANQGSEA. The CDR3, cysteine through phenylalanine, is 14 amino acids long. Just the 42-base CDR3 DNA is kept, in frame starting at base 1. At the junction V is shortened by 5 bases and J by 9 bases, with 22 bases in between.